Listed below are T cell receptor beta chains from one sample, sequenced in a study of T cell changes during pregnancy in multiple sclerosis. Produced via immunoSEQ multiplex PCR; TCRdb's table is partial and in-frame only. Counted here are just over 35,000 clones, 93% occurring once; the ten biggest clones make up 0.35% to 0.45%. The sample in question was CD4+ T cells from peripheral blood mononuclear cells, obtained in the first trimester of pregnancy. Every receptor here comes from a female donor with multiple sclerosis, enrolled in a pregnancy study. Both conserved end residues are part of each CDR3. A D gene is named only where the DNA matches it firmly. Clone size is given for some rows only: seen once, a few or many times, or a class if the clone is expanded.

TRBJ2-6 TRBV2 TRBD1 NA TGTGCCAGCAGGAGGGGACAGGGGCTCTCTGGGGCCAACGTCCTGACTTTC CASRRGQGLSGANVLTF
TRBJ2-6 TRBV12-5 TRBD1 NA TGTGCTAGTGGTTTGACCCCCGGCACAGGGGCTGGGGCCAACGTCCTGACTTTC CASGLTPGTGAGANVLTF
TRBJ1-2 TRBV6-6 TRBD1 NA TGTGCCAGCAACCTTCGGACAGGGGAGGGCTATGGCTACACCTTC CASNLRTGEGYGYTF
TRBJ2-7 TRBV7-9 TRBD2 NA TGTGCCACCGCAAGGGAGGGCCCCTACGAGCAGTACTTC CATAREGPYEQYF
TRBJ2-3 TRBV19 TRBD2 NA TGTGCCAGTAGTATGGACCTAGCGGGAGCAGATACGCAGTATTTT CASSMDLAGADTQYF
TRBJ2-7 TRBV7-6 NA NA TGTGCCAGCAGCTTAGCCCGGAGGGAGCAGTACTTC CASSLARREQYF
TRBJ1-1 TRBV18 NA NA TGTGCCAGCTCACCCACAGGGATGAACACTGAAGCTTTCTTT CASSPTGMNTEAFF
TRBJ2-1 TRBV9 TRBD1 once TGTGCCAGCAGCAGATCGGGACAGGGGGCGAGTAATGAGCAGTTCTTC CASSRSGQGASNEQFF
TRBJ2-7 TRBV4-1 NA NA TGCGCCAGCAGCCATCGGTTAAACCCTGGGGCCTACTACGAGCAGTACTTC CASSHRLNPGAYYEQYF
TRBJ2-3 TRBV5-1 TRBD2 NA TGCGCCAGCAGCCAACTAGCGGGGGGCACAGATACGCAGTATTTT CASSQLAGGTDTQYF
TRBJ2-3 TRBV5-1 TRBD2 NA TGCGCCAGCAGCTTGGGTGTGGGGGGGATCACAGATACGCAGTATTTT CASSLGVGGITDTQYF
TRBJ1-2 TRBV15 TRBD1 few TGTGCCACCAGCCCTCGATCGACAGGGCTTGGCTACACCTTC CATSPRSTGLGYTF
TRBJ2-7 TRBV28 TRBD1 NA TGTGCCAGCAGTCCCCAGACAGGGGCCTACTTCGGGCAGTACTTC CASSPQTGAYFGQYF
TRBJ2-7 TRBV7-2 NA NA TGTGCCAGCAGCTTAATAGTAAGAGAGTCCTACGAGCAGTACTTC CASSLIVRESYEQYF
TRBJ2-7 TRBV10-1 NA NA TGCGCCAGCAGTGAGTTTTCGAGAAACCCACTCAACGAGCAGTACTTC CASSEFSRNPLNEQYF
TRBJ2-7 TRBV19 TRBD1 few TGTGCCAGTAGTCCGGGGACAGGGCGGTACGAGCAGTACTTC CASSPGTGRYEQYF
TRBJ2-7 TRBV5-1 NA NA TGCGCCAGCAGCGGAGAGGACGAGCAGTACTTC CASSGEDEQYF
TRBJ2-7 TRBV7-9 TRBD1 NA TGTGCCAGCAGCCGAGGACAGGTCAGCTCCTACGAGCAGTACTTC CASSRGQVSSYEQYF
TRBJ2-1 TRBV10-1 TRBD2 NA TGCGCCAGCAGTGAAAGCGGGAAACGCAATGAGCAGTTCTTC CASSESGKRNEQFF
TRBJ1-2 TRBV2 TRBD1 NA TGTGCCAGCAGTGAAAGAGGGACAGCTTCCTATGGCTACACCTTC CASSERGTASYGYTF
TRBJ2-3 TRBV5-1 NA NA TGCGCCAGCAGCTTGCCGGGAGTTCAAGGCACAGATACGCAGTATTTT CASSLPGVQGTDTQYF
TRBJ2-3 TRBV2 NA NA TGTGCCAGCAGGTCTCAGGATACGCAGTATTTT CASRSQDTQYF
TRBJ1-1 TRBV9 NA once TGTGCCAGCAGCCCCCGCGTCAGGGTTGGAAAGGACACTGAAGCTTTCTTT CASSPRVRVGKDTEAFF
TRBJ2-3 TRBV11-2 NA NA TGTGCCAGCAGCTTAACGGGCAGGGTTTTCACAGATACGCAGTATTTT CASSLTGRVFTDTQYF
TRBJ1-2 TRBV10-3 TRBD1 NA TGTGCCATCAGACAGACAGGGGCGCGGATCTATGGCTACACCTTC CAIRQTGARIYGYTF
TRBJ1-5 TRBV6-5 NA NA TGTGCCAGCAGACCCCTATTTGGTCAGCCCCAGCATTTT CASRPLFGQPQHF
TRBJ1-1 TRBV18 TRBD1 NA TGTGCCAGCTCACAACAGGGGGCCGGGGGAAACACTGAAGCTTTCTTT CASSQQGAGGNTEAFF
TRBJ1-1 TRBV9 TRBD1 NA TGTGCCAGCAGCAGACAGGGGCGGGGGAACACTGAAGCTTTCTTT CASSRQGRGNTEAFF
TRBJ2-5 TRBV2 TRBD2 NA TGTGCCAGCGAACCCCCGACTAGCGGGGGGCTAAGTGAGACCCAGTACTTC CASEPPTSGGLSETQYF
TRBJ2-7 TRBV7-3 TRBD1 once TGTGCCAGCAGCTTAAACAGGGGGAGGGAGCAGTACTTC CASSLNRGREQYF
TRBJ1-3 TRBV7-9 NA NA TGTGCCAGCAGCTTAAATCACAGGGACCTCTCTGGAAACACCATATATTTT CASSLNHRDLSGNTIYF
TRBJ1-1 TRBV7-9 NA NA TGTGCCAGCAGCCCCAGAGGGGGGGTAGGGGGGACTGAAGCTTTCTTT CASSPRGGVGGTEAFF
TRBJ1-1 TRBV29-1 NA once TGCAGCGTTGGGGCACAGGGCGGTAGGAGCACTGAAGCTTTCTTT CSVGAQGGRSTEAFF
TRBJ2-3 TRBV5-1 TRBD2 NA TGCGCCAGCAGCTTGGAGGCTAGCGGGGGGGCCGATACGCAGTATTTT CASSLEASGGADTQYF
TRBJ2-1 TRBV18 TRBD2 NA TGTGCCAGCTCACCTTTCGGTGGGACTAGCAGTAAGAATGAGCAGTTCTTC CASSPFGGTSSKNEQFF
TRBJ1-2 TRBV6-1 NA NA TGTGCCAGCACAGGTTATGGCTACACCTTC CASTGYGYTF
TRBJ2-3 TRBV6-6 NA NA TGTGCCAGCAGGATAGTACGGGGACTTCTCACAGATACGCAGTATTTT CASRIVRGLLTDTQYF
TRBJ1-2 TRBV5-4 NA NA TGTGCCAGCAGCTCGATCGACAGGAACTCTTATGGCTACACCTTC CASSSIDRNSYGYTF
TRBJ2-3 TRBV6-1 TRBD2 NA TGTGCCAGCACCCTAGCGGGGGGTAGCACAGATACGCAGTATTTT CASTLAGGSTDTQYF
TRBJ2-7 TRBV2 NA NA TGTGCCAGCAATTCAAACGGGTTTAACGAGCAGTACTTC CASNSNGFNEQYF
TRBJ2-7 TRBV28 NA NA TGTGCCAGCAGTTCAAGAGGTACCTACGAGCAGTACTTC CASSSRGTYEQYF
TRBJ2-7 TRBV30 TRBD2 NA TGTGCCTGGAGTAGGACTAGCGGGTACGAGCAGTACTTC CAWSRTSGYEQYF
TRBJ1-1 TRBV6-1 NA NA TGTGCCAGCACGGGCAGGGGCAAAACAATAGCTTTCTTT CASTGRGKTIAFF
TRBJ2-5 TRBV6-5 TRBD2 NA TGTGCCAGCAGTTACTCTCCCAGCGGGGGAGAGACCCAGTACTTC CASSYSPSGGETQYF
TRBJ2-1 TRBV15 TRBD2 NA TGTGCCACCAGCAGAGAGAGCGGGGGGAGCTCCTACAATGAGCAGTTCTTC CATSRESGGSSYNEQFF
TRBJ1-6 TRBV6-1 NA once TGTGCCAGCAGTGAGGCGGGGGGGAATTCACCCCTCCACTTT CASSEAGGNSPLHF